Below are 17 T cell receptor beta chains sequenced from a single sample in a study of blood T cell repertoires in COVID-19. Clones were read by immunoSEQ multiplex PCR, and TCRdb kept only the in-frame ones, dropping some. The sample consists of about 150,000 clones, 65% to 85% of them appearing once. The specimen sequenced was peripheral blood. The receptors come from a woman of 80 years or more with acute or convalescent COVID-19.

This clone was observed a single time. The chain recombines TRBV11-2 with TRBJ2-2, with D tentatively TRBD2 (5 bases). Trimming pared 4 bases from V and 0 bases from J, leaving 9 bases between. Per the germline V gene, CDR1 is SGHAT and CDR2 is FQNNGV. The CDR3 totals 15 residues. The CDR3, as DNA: TGTGCCAGCAGCTCCACGGGGTCGAACACCGGGGAGCTGTTTTTT. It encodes CASSSTGSNTGELFF.

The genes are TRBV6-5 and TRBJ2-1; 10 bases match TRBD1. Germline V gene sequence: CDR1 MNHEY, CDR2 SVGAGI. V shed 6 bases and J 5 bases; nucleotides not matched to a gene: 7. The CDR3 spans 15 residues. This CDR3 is CASRKGGTGDNEQFF. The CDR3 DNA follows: TGTGCCAGCAGAAAGGGAGGGACAGGGGACAATGAGCAGTTCTTC.

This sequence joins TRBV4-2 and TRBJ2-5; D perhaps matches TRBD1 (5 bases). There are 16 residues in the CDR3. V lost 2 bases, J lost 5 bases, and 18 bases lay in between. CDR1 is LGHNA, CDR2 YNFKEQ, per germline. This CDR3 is CASSQPFEQGRETQYF. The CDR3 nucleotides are TGTGCCAGCAGCCAACCGTTTGAGCAGGGTCGGGAGACCCAGTACTTC.

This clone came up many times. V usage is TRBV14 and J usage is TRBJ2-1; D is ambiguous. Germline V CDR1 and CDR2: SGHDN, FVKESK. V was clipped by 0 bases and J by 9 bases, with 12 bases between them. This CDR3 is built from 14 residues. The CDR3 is CASSQETASGEQFF. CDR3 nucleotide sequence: TGTGCCAGCAGCCAAGAAACGGCTAGTGGTGAGCAGTTCTTC.

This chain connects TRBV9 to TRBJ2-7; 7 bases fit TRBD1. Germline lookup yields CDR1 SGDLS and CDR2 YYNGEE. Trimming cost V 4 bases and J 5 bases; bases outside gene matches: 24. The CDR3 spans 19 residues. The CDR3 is CASSFSNRGSRAGDDEQYF. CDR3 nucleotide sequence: TGTGCCAGCAGCTTCTCCAACAGGGGCTCGAGGGCAGGGGACGACGAGCAGTACTTC.

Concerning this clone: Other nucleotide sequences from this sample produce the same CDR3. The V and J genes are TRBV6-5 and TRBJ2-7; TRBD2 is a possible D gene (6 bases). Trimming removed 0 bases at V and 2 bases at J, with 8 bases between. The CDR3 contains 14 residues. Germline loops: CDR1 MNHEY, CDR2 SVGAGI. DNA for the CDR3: TGTGCCAGCAGTTACTCGGGGGGTACCTACGAGCAGTACTTC. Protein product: CASSYSGGTYEQYF.

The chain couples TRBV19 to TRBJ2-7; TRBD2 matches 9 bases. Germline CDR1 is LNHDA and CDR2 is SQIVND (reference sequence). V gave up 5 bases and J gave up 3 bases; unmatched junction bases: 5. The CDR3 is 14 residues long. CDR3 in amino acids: CASSPQTSGYEQYF. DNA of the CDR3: TGTGCCAGTAGTCCGCAGACTAGCGGCTACGAGCAGTACTTC.

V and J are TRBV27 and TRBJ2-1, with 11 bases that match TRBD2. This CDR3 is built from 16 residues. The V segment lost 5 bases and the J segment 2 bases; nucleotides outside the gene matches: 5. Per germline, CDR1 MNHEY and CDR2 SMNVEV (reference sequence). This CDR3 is CASSGGTSGTYNEQFF. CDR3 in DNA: TGTGCCAGCAGTGGGGGGACTAGCGGCACCTACAATGAGCAGTTCTTC.

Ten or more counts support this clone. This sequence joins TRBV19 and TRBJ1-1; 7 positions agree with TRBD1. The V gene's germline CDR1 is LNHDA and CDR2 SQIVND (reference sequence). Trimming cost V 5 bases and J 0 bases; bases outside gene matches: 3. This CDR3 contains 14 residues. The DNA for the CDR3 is TGTGCCAGTAGTGCGGGACAGTTGAACACTGAAGCTTTCTTT. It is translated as CASSAGQLNTEAFF. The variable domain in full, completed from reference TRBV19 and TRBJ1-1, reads DGGITQSPKYLFRKEGQNVTLSCEQNLNHDAMYWYRQDPGQGLRLIYYSQIVNDFQKGDIAEGYSVSREKKESFPLTVTSAQKNPTAFYLCASSAGQLNTEAFFGQGTRLTVV.

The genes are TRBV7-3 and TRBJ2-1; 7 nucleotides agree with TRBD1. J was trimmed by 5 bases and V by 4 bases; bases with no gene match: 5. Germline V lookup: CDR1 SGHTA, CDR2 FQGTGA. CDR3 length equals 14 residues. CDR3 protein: CASSSRQGNNEQFF. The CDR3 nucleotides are TGTGCCAGCAGCTCAAGACAGGGAAACAATGAGCAGTTCTTC.

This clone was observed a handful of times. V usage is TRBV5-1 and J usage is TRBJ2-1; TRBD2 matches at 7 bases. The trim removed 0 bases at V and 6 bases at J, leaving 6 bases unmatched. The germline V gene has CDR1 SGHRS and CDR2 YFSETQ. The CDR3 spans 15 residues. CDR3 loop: CASSLGAGVANEQFF. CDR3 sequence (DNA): TGCGCCAGCAGCTTGGGGGCGGGAGTCGCCAATGAGCAGTTCTTC.

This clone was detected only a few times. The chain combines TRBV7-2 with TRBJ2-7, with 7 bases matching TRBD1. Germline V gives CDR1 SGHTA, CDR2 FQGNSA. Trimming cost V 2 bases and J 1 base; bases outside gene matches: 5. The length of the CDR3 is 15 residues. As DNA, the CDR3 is TGTGCCAGCAGCTTACAGGGGGTCGTATCCTACGAGCAGTACTTC. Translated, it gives CASSLQGVVSYEQYF.

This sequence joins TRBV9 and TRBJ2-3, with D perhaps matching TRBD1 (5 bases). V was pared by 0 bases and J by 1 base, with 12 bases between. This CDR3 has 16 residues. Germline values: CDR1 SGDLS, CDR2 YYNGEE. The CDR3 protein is CASSVGKGAGTDTQYF. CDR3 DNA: TGTGCCAGCAGCGTAGGAAAAGGGGCAGGCACAGATACGCAGTATTTT.

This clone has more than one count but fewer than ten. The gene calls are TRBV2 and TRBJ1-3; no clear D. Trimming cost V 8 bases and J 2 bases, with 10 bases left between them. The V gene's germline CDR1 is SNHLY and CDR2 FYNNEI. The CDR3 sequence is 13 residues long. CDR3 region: CASVVGAGNTIYF. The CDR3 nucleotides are TGTGCCAGCGTGGTCGGGGCTGGAAACACCATATATTTT.

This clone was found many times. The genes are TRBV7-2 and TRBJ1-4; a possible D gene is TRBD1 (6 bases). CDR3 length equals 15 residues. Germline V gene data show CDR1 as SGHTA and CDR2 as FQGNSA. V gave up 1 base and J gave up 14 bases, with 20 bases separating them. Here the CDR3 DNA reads TGTGCCAGCAGCTTAGACGGCGCCAGGGGATCGGTTCTGTTTTTT. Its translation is CASSLDGARGSVLFF.

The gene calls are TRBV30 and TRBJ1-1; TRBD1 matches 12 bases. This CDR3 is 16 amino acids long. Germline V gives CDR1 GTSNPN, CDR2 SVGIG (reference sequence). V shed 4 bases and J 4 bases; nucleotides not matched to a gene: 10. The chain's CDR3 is CAWKGQGASFSTEAFF. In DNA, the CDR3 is TGTGCCTGGAAGGGACAGGGGGCAAGTTTTAGCACTGAAGCTTTCTTT. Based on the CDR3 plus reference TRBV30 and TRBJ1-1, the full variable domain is SQTIHQWPATLVQPVGSPLSLECTVEGTSNPNLYWYRQAAGRGLQLLFYSVGIGQISSEVPQNLSASRPQDRQFILSSKKLLLSDSGFYLCAWKGQGASFSTEAFFGQGTRLTVV.

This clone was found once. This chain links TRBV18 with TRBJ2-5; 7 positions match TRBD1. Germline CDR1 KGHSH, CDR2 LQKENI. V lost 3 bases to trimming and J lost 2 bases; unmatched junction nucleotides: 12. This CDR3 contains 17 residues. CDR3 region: CASSPQGVASRQETQYF. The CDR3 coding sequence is TGTGCCAGCTCACCCCAGGGGGTGGCTAGCCGACAAGAGACCCAGTACTTC.